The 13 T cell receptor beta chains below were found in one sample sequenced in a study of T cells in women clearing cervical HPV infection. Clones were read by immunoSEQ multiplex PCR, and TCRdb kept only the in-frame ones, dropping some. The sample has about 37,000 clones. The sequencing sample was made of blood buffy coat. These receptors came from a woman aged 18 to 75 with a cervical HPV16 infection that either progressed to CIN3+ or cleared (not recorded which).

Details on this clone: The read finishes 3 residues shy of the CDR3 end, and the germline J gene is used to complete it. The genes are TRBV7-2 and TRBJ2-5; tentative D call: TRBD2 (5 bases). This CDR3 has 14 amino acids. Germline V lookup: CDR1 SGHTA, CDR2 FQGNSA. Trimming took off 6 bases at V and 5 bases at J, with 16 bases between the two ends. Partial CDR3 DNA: TGTGCCAGCAGTCAGGAGGTCAGCCGCGAGACC. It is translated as CASSQEVSRET. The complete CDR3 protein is CASSQEVSRETQYF. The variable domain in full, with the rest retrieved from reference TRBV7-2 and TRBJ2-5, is GAGVSQSPSNKVTEKGKDVELRCDPISGHTALYWYRQSLGQGLEFLIYFQGNSAPDKSGLPSDRFSAERTGGSVSTLTIQRTQQEDSAVYLCASSQEVSRETQYFGPGTRLLVL.

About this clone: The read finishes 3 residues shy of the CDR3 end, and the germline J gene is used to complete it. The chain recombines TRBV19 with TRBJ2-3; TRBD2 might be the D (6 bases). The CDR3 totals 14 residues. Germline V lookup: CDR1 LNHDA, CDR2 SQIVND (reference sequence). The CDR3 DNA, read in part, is TGTGCCAGTAGTATCGGGGAGGCCCAAGAGACG. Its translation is CASSIGEAQET. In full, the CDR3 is CASSIGEAQETQYF.

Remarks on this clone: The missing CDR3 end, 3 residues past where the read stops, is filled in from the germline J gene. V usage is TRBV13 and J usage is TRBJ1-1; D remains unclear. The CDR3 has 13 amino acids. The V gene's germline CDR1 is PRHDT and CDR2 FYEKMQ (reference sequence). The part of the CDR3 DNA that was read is TGTGCCAGCAGCTTAGGCAGGTCCCCAGAA. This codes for CASSLGRSPE. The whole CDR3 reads CASSLGRSPEAFF.

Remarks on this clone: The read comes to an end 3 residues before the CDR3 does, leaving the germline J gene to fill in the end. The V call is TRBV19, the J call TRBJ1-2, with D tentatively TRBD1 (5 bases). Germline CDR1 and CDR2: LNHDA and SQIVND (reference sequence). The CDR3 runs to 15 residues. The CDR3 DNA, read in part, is TGTGCCAGTAGGGAGGGACTAAGGTCCTACAATGAC. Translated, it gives CASREGLRSYND. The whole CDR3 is CASREGLRSYNDYTF.

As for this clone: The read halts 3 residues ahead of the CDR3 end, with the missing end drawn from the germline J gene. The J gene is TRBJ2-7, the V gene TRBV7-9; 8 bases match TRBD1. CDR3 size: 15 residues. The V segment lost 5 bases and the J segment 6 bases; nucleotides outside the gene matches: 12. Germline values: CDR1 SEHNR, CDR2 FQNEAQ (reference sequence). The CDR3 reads CASSPALDRAGEQYF. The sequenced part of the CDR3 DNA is TGTGCCAGCAGCCCAGCCCTGGACAGGGCTGGCGAG.

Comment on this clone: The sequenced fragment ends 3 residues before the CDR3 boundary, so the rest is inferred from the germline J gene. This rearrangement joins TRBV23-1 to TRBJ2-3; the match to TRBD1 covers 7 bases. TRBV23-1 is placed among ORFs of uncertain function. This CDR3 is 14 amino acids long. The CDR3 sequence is CASSQNRGVQPQYF. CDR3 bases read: TGCGCCAGCAGTCAAAACAGGGGAGTCCAGCCG.

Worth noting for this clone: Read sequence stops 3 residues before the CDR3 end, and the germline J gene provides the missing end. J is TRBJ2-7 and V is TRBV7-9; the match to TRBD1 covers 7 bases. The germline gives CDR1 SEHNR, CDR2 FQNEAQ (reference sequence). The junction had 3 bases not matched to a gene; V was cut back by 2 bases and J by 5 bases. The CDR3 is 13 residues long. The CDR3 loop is CASSLIGGHEQYF. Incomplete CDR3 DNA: TGTGCCAGCAGCTTAATAGGGGGCCACGAG. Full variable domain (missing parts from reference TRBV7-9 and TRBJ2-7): DTGVSQNPRHKITKRGQNVTFRCDPISEHNRLYWYRQTLGQGPEFLTYFQNEAQLEKSRLLSDRFSAERPKGSFSTLEIQRTEQGDSAMYLCASSLIGGHEQYFGPGTRLTVT.

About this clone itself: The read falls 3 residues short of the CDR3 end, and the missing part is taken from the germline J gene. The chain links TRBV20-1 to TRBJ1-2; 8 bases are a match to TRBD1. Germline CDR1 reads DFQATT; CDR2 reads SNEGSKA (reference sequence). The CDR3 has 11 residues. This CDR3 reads CSAPRGRGYTF. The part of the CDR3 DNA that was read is TGCAGTGCTCCCAGGGGGCGAGGC.

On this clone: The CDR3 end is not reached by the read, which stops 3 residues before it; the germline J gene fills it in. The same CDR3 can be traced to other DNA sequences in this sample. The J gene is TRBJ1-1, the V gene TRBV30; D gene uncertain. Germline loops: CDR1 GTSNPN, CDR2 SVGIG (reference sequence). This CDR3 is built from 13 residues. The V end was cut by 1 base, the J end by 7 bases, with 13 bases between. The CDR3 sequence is CAWSDRASVEAFF. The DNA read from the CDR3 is TGTGCCTGGAGTGACAGAGCATCGGTTGAA.

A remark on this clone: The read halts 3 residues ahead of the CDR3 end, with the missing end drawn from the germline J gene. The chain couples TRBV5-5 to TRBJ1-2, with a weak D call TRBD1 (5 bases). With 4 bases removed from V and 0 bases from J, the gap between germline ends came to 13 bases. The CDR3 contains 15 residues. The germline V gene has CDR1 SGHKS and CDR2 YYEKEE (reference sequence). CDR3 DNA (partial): TGTGCCAGCAGCGTTGGACATCAAGCTAACTATGGC. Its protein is CASSVGHQANYG. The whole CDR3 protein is CASSVGHQANYGYTF. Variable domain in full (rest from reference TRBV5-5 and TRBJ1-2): DAGVTQSPTHLIKTRGQQVTLRCSPISGHKSVSWYQQVLGQGPQFIFQYYEKEERGRGNFPDRFSARQFPNYSSELNVNALLLGDSALYLCASSVGHQANYGYTFGSGTRLTVV.

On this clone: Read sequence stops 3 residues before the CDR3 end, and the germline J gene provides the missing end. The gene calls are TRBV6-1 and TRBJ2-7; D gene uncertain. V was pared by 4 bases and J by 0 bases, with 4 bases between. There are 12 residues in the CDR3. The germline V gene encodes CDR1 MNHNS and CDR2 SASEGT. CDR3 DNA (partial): TGTGCCAGCAGTGCCAGCTCCTACGAG. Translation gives CASSASSYE. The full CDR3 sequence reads CASSASSYEQYF.

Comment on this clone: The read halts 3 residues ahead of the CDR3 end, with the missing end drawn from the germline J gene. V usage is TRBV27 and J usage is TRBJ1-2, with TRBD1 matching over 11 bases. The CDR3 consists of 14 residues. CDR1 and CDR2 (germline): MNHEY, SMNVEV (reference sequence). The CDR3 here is CASKQGQGARRYTF. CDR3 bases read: TGTGCCAGCAAACAAGGACAGGGGGCGCGTCGC.

CDR3 DNA, as far as it was read: TGTGCCAGCAGCCCGGGGACTAGCTGGTTCACCCACCAAGAGACC. It encodes CASSPGTSWFTHQET. The whole CDR3 protein is CASSPGTSWFTHQETQYF. This chain links TRBV4-2 with TRBJ2-5; 9 bases align to TRBD2. The sequence runs out 3 residues before the end of the CDR3; the remainder is reconstructed from the germline J gene. V lost 4 bases to trimming and J lost 0 bases; unmatched junction nucleotides: 12. The V gene's germline CDR1 is LGHNA and CDR2 YNFKEQ. The CDR3 totals 18 residues.